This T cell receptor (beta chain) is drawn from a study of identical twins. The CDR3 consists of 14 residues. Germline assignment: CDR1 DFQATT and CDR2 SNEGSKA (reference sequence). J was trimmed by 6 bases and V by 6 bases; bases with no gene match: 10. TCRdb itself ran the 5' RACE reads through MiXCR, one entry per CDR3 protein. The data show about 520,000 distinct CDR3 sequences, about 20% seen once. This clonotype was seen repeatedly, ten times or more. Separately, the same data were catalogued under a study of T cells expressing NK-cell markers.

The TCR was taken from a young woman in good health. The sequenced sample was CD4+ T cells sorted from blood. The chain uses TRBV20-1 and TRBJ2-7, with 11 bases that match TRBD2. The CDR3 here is CSAPERGLAGEQYF. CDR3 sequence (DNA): TGCAGTGCCCCGGAACGTGGACTAGCGGGCGAGCAGTACTTC.